This T cell receptor beta chain was sequenced in a study of blood T cell repertoires in COVID-19. CDR3 length: 15 residues. After removal of 5 bases from V and 3 bases from J, the junction contained 7 bases not matched to a gene. Germline V CDR1 and CDR2: MNHEY, SMNVEV (reference sequence). Data came from immunoSEQ multiplex PCR; TCRdb stores just in-frame clones and leaves some out. The sample holds approximately 240,000 clones, 79% seen once. The V call is TRBV27, the J call TRBJ2-1, with 7 bases identical to TRBD1. The receptor's source is a woman between 40 and 55 years old with active or convalescent COVID-19. The sample comprised peripheral blood. CDR3 in DNA: TGTGCCAGCAGTCGCACGGGACAGATCTACAATGAGCAGTTCTTC. Its protein product is CASSRTGQIYNEQFF.